Each of the 32 T cell receptor beta chains below was sequenced from the same sample in a study of cytomegalovirus exposure and HLA in healthy donors. Sequencing was performed with immunoSEQ multiplex PCR; in TCRdb, only in-frame clones are kept and a portion is missing. The table includes roughly 56,000 clones, roughly 94% detected once. Sequenced sample: PBMCs. These receptors were taken from a man younger than 35 in good health and CMV-seronegative.

The chain has TRBV6-6 and TRBJ1-5; 7 nucleotides agree with TRBD1. With 4 bases clipped from V and 0 bases from J, the junction kept 6 bases outside the gene matches. The CDR3 consists of 16 residues. Germline values: CDR1 MNHNY, CDR2 SVGAGI (reference sequence). The CDR3 DNA sequence: TGTGCCAGCAGTTTCAGGACAGGCTTTAGCAATCAGCCCCAGCATTTT. This encodes CASSFRTGFSNQPQHF.

CDR3 amino acids: CASSDDAGQAEAFF. In DNA form, the CDR3 reads TGTGCCAGCAGTGATGATGCAGGTCAAGCTGAAGCTTTCTTT. The genes are TRBV6-4 and TRBJ1-1; no definite D call. The CDR3 consists of 14 residues. The germline gives CDR1 MRHNA, CDR2 SNTAGT. V lost 3 bases and J lost 6, with 14 bases in between.

V and J are TRBV30 and TRBJ2-7; weak D call: TRBD1 (6 bases). Trimming shortened V by 2 bases and J by 2 bases, and 10 bases separated the two germline ends. Germline values: CDR1 GTSNPN, CDR2 SVGIG (reference sequence). The CDR3 loop spans 13 amino acids. CDR3 in DNA: TGTGCCTGGAGTCGGGACAACCCCTACGAGCAGTACTTC. The encoded protein is CAWSRDNPYEQYF.

V is TRBV5-1 and J is TRBJ1-4, with no clear D. This CDR3 spans 16 amino acids. CDR1 is SGHRS, CDR2 YFSETQ, per germline. Trimming left V 0 bases short and J 0 bases short, with 9 bases between. The CDR3 DNA reads as TGCGCCAGCAGCTTGGTTTCCCCTACAACTAATGAAAAACTGTTTTTT. Translation: CASSLVSPTTNEKLFF.

The V and J genes are TRBV5-1 and TRBJ2-7; D might be TRBD2 (6 bases). V lost 0 bases and J 2 bases, leaving 9 bases between the germline ends. This CDR3 has 14 amino acids. Germline CDR1 SGHRS, CDR2 YFSETQ. The CDR3 DNA sequence: TGCGCCAGCAGCTTGGACGGGGGACCCTACGAGCAGTACTTC. Its protein product is CASSLDGGPYEQYF.

This clone was recorded only once. The J gene is TRBJ1-1, the V gene TRBV10-2; 7 positions match TRBD1. CDR1 is WSHSY, CDR2 SAAADI, per germline. The junction had 16 bases not matched to a gene; V was cut back by 2 bases and J by 7 bases. This CDR3 spans 17 amino acids. The CDR3 DNA sequence: TGCGCCAGCAGTGAGGAGGGCTGGAGGCAGGGGGTCCTTGAAGCTTTCTTT. Translating it yields CASSEEGWRQGVLEAFF.

This clone was seen once. The chain employs TRBV6-5 and TRBJ1-1, with 10 bases matching TRBD1. Germline CDR1 and CDR2: MNHEY and SVGAGI. The CDR3 loop spans 15 amino acids. J was trimmed by 5 bases and V by 8 bases; bases with no gene match: 11. CDR3 residues: CASLGDRGRKTEAFF. As DNA, the CDR3 is TGTGCCAGCTTGGGAGACAGGGGGCGAAAGACTGAAGCTTTCTTT.

A word on this clone: One end of the junction varies from germline; a read error may be responsible. The gene calls are TRBV11-2 and TRBJ1-1, with D possibly being TRBD1 (5 bases). Looked up from germline, CDR1 is SGHAT and CDR2 is FQNNGV. This CDR3 has 13 amino acids. CDR3 sequence (DNA): TGTGCCAGCGGCTTTCAGGGGAACACTGAAGCTTTCTTT. Translated: CASGFQGNTEAFF.

The chain is built from TRBV10-3 and TRBJ2-3; TRBD2 matches at 7 bases. This CDR3 comprises 18 residues. Germline CDR1 and CDR2: ENHRY and SYGVKD. V was clipped by 6 bases and J by 4 bases; unmatched bases: 19. CDR3 coding DNA: TGTGCCATCAGCAACTTATACCCCGGGACTATGGGGGCAGATACGCAGTATTTT. This translates into CAISNLYPGTMGADTQYF.

The chain recombines TRBV7-8 with TRBJ1-1; D is perhaps TRBD1 (6 bases). CDR1 is SGHVS, CDR2 FQNEAQ, per germline. Trimming took off 5 bases at V and 5 bases at J, with 12 bases between the two ends. This CDR3 comprises 13 residues. The CDR3 nucleotides read TGTGCCAGCAGCGAGGACAGACCGACTGAAGCTTTCTTT. This gives the protein CASSEDRPTEAFF. Complete variable domain (other parts from reference TRBV7-8 and TRBJ1-1): GAGVSQSPRYKVAKRGQDVALRCDPISGHVSLFWYQQALGQGPEFLTYFQNEAQLDKSGLPSDRFFAERPEGSVSTLKIQRTQQEDSAVYLCASSEDRPTEAFFGQGTRLTVV.

This clone was counted once. This sequence joins TRBV19 and TRBJ2-5; maybe TRBD1 (5 bases). V dropped 2 bases and J dropped 6 bases, with 7 bases sitting between them. Germline values: CDR1 LNHDA, CDR2 SQIVND (reference sequence). The CDR3 is 12 residues long. The CDR3 region is CASSIQGKTQYF. The CDR3 DNA sequence: TGTGCCAGTAGTATACAGGGAAAGACCCAGTACTTC.

This clone was counted once. The V call is TRBV11-2, the J call TRBJ1-2; 8 bases map to TRBD1. Per germline, CDR1 SGHAT and CDR2 FQNNGV. The trim removed 4 bases at V and 8 bases at J, leaving 6 bases unmatched. The CDR3 sequence is 13 residues long. The DNA for the CDR3 is TGTGCCAGCAGCTCCCGACAGGGGATCGGCTACACCTTC. It specifies CASSSRQGIGYTF.

The chain has TRBV28 and TRBJ2-3, with D hard to call. There are 16 residues in the CDR3. V was shortened by 4 bases and J by 0 bases, with 14 bases between the two germline ends. From germline, CDR1 is MDHEN and CDR2 SYDVKM. The CDR3 sequence is CASSSTLRYSTDTQYF. DNA for the CDR3: TGTGCCAGCAGTTCTACACTAAGGTATAGCACAGATACGCAGTATTTT.

This clone has just one count. This rearrangement joins TRBV19 to TRBJ1-4, with TRBD1 matching over 7 bases. V lost 5 bases to trimming and J lost 2 bases; unmatched junction nucleotides: 14. CDR3 length equals 18 residues. CDR1 is LNHDA, CDR2 SQIVND, per germline (reference sequence). In DNA, the CDR3 is TGTGCCAGTAGTCCCCTAAGGACAGGATTTACTACTAATGAAAAACTGTTTTTT. Its translation: CASSPLRTGFTTNEKLFF.

The chain couples TRBV4-3 to TRBJ2-7; 10 nucleotides agree with TRBD2. Trimming removed 5 bases from V and 3 bases from J; junction bases left unmatched: 7. The CDR3 is made up of 15 amino acids. CDR1 LGHNA and CDR2 YSLEER come from the germline V gene. CDR3 nucleotides: TGCGCCAGCAGCTCACTAGCGGGAATGATCTACGAGCAGTACTTC. It is translated as CASSSLAGMIYEQYF.

This chain uses TRBV5-6 with TRBJ2-1; 9 bases line up with TRBD2. V lost 4 bases, J lost 5 bases, and 4 bases stayed unmatched. The CDR3 sequence is 14 residues long. Germline V CDR1 and CDR2: SGHDT, YYEEEE. The chain's CDR3 is CASSRGLANNEQFF. DNA of the CDR3: TGTGCCAGCAGCAGGGGACTAGCCAACAATGAGCAGTTCTTC. Full variable domain (outside the CDR3, taken from reference TRBV5-6 and TRBJ2-1): DAGVTQSPTHLIKTRGQQVTLRCSPKSGHDTVSWYQQALGQGPQFIFQYYEEEERQRGNFPDRFSGHQFPNYSSELNVNALLLGDSALYLCASSRGLANNEQFFGPGTRLTVL.

The gene calls are TRBV11-3 and TRBJ2-1; 7 bases line up with TRBD2. The CDR3 has 14 residues. J lost 4 bases, V lost 3 bases, and 3 bases had no gene match. Per germline, CDR1 SGHNT and CDR2 YENEEA. The CDR3 region has the DNA TGTGCCAGCAGCTTCGGGACTACTTACAATGAGCAGTTCTTC. This translates into CASSFGTTYNEQFF.

The chain recombines TRBV5-1 with TRBJ2-3; perhaps TRBD1 as D (6 bases). Germline V gene lookup returns CDR1 SGHRS and CDR2 YFSETQ. V gave up 4 bases and J gave up 4 bases, with 13 bases separating them. The CDR3 sequence is 14 residues long. The CDR3 spells CASSPGQDADTQYF. Here the CDR3 DNA reads TGCGCCAGCAGCCCGGGACAAGACGCAGATACGCAGTATTTT.

The chain links TRBV28 to TRBJ2-3; D is perhaps TRBD2 (5 bases). V dropped 3 bases and J dropped 3 bases, with 13 bases sitting between them. The V gene's germline CDR1 is MDHEN and CDR2 SYDVKM. This CDR3 region has 15 residues. CDR3 residues: CASSFSGFGTDTQYF. In DNA, the CDR3 is TGTGCCAGCAGTTTTTCGGGATTTGGGACAGATACGCAGTATTTT.

The V and J genes are TRBV30 and TRBJ2-3, with D tentatively TRBD1 (5 bases). Between the trimmed V and J ends, which lost 2 bases and 6 bases, there was a span of 15 bases. In germline, CDR1 is GTSNPN, CDR2 SVGIG (reference sequence). This CDR3 has 14 residues. The CDR3 DNA reads TGTGCCTGGAGTACAGGATCTCCTTGGGATACGCAGTATTTT. Amino acids: CAWSTGSPWDTQYF.

This chain links TRBV7-2 with TRBJ2-7, with 8 bases lining up with TRBD1. Trimming cost V 6 bases and J 4 bases; bases outside gene matches: 8. This CDR3 contains 14 residues. Germline values: CDR1 SGHTA, CDR2 FQGNSA. This CDR3 reads CASRQTGTGYEQYF. The CDR3 DNA reads as TGTGCCAGCAGGCAAACCGGGACAGGATACGAGCAGTACTTC.

This clone was observed a single time. The chain has TRBV10-2 and TRBJ2-1; TRBD2 matches at 8 bases. This CDR3 is built from 13 residues. The V segment lost 7 bases and the J segment 9 bases; nucleotides outside the gene matches: 8. In germline, CDR1 is WSHSY, CDR2 SAAADI. The CDR3 loop is CASTREGPGEQFF. The DNA for the CDR3 is TGCGCCAGCACCCGGGAGGGCCCAGGTGAGCAGTTCTTC.

The chain carries TRBV30 and TRBJ1-1; TRBD1 matches 11 bases. The trim removed 4 bases at V and 3 bases at J, leaving 10 bases unmatched. Per the germline V gene, CDR1 is GTSNPN and CDR2 is SVGIG (reference sequence). The CDR3 is 16 amino acids. CDR3 protein: CAWTKDRGHRHTEAFF. Written as DNA, the CDR3 is TGTGCCTGGACTAAGGACAGGGGGCACCGACACACTGAAGCTTTCTTT. The variable domain in full, with the rest retrieved from reference TRBV30 and TRBJ1-1, is SQTIHQWPATLVQPVGSPLSLECTVEGTSNPNLYWYRQAAGRGLQLLFYSVGIGQISSEVPQNLSASRPQDRQFILSSKKLLLSDSGFYLCAWTKDRGHRHTEAFFGQGTRLTVV.

This clone was seen once. The chain combines TRBV18 with TRBJ2-6, with D perhaps TRBD1 (7 bases). Germline V gene sequence: CDR1 KGHSH, CDR2 LQKENI. The ends were cut back, 4 bases at V and 0 bases at J, with 16 bases in the middle. The CDR3 spans 18 residues. This CDR3 reads CASSLRGADYSGANVLTF. The CDR3 coding sequence is TGTGCCAGCTCACTCAGGGGGGCCGACTACTCTGGGGCCAACGTCCTGACTTTC.

V usage is TRBV30 and J usage is TRBJ2-1; no reliable D call. The CDR3 contains 11 residues. Germline V gene sequence: CDR1 GTSNPN, CDR2 SVGIG (reference sequence). V was trimmed by 3 bases and J by 6 bases, leaving 6 bases between them. The CDR3 is CAWSTSNEQFF. In DNA form, the CDR3 reads TGTGCCTGGAGCACGAGCAATGAGCAGTTCTTC. Supplemented by reference TRBV30 and TRBJ2-1, the full variable domain reads SQTIHQWPATLVQPVGSPLSLECTVEGTSNPNLYWYRQAAGRGLQLLFYSVGIGQISSEVPQNLSASRPQDRQFILSSKKLLLSDSGFYLCAWSTSNEQFFGPGTRLTVL.

The table lists this clone with a count of one. The chain has TRBV5-1 and TRBJ2-1; the match to TRBD2 covers 9 bases. Germline CDR1 SGHRS, CDR2 YFSETQ. This CDR3 is 15 amino acids long. After removal of 1 base from V and 7 bases from J, the junction contained 6 bases not matched to a gene. The CDR3 spells CASSLPGLALNEQFF. The CDR3 nucleotides are TGCGCCAGCAGCTTGCCGGGACTAGCTTTAAATGAGCAGTTCTTC.

V is TRBV18 and J is TRBJ1-3, with D possibly being TRBD1 (5 bases). Germline V lookup: CDR1 KGHSH, CDR2 LQKENI. The CDR3 extends over 13 amino acids. Trimming cost V 6 bases and J 5 bases, with 11 bases left between them. The CDR3, as DNA: TGTGCCAGCTCGCTGGAGGGGCGAAACACCATATATTTT. Translation: CASSLEGRNTIYF.

The chain employs TRBV7-9 and TRBJ2-7, with 9 bases lining up with TRBD1. The CDR3 sequence is 14 residues long. J was trimmed by 6 bases and V by 1 base; bases with no gene match: 4. Germline V CDR1 and CDR2: SEHNR, FQNEAQ (reference sequence). CDR3 sequence reads: CASSLGDRDGEQYF. In nucleotides, the CDR3 is TGTGCCAGCAGCTTAGGGGACAGGGACGGCGAGCAGTACTTC.

CDR3 amino acids: CASSYSHGIEKLFF. CDR3 nucleotides: TGTGCCAGCAGTTACTCGCACGGGATTGAAAAACTGTTTTTT. V is TRBV6-5 and J is TRBJ1-4; no reliable D call. Germline V gene data show CDR1 as MNHEY and CDR2 as SVGAGI. This CDR3 comprises 14 residues. Trimming took 0 bases from V and 7 from J, leaving 9 bases between them.

This chain links TRBV27 with TRBJ2-7, with D tentatively TRBD1 (5 bases). The V end was cut by 2 bases, the J end by 3 bases, with 14 bases between. CDR1 and CDR2 from the germline V gene are MNHEY and SMNVEV (reference sequence). The CDR3 consists of 15 residues. CDR3 nucleotide sequence: TGTGCCAGCAGTTTAGGACACACCTTTAGCTACGAGCAGTACTTC. Its protein product is CASSLGHTFSYEQYF.

The CDR3 reads CASSFMSGYTF. CDR3 coding DNA: TGTGCCAGCAGTTTTATGAGTGGCTACACCTTC. The chain carries TRBV28 and TRBJ1-2; D uncertain. CDR3 length: 11 amino acids. V dropped 3 bases and J dropped 7 bases, with 6 bases sitting between them. From germline, CDR1 is MDHEN and CDR2 SYDVKM.

This clone has more than one count but fewer than ten. CDR3 in amino acids: CASSLSTVPYEQYF. In nucleotides, the CDR3 is TGTGCCAGCAGTTTATCGACAGTTCCCTACGAGCAGTACTTC. The J gene is TRBJ2-7, the V gene TRBV27; D possibly corresponds to TRBD1 (5 bases). Germline values: CDR1 MNHEY, CDR2 SMNVEV (reference sequence). The CDR3 runs to 14 residues. V was trimmed by 0 bases and J by 2 bases, leaving 8 bases between them.